These 6 T cell receptor beta chains share one sample of origin, sequenced in a study of control samples from healthy donors and cancer patients. Only in-frame clones appear in the TCRdb table, and some are missing; sequencing was by immunoSEQ multiplex PCR. This sample has about 130,000 clones, with about 94% found just once. Specimen: blood. The receptor source for this set is a man younger than 45 in good health.

The chain uses TRBV24-1 and TRBJ2-1; 12 positions agree with TRBD2. V dropped 0 bases and J dropped 8; count of bases not matched to a gene: 4. The CDR3 length is 16 residues. Germline assignment: CDR1 KGHDR and CDR2 SFDVKD. The CDR3 sequence: CATSDLTSGGLYEQFF. The DNA for the CDR3 is TGTGCCACCAGTGATTTGACTAGCGGGGGGCTCTATGAGCAGTTCTTC.

This clone has a single count. V gene TRBV4-1 combines with J gene TRBJ1-4; D not certain. The length of the CDR3 is 16 residues. Germline-derived CDR1 and CDR2 are MGHRA and YSYEKL. Trimming took off 0 bases at V and 7 bases at J, with 15 bases between the two ends. This CDR3 is CASSQDPQWRFEKLFF. The CDR3 region has the DNA TGCGCCAGCAGCCAAGATCCCCAATGGAGGTTTGAAAAACTGTTTTTT.

The V and J genes are TRBV19 and TRBJ1-5; 7 bases align to TRBD1. The CDR3 spans 17 residues. Germline CDR1 LNHDA, CDR2 SQIVND (reference sequence). After removal of 5 bases from V and 3 bases from J, the junction contained 13 bases not matched to a gene. CDR3 nucleotide sequence: TGTGCCAGTAGTGTGCCAGGGGGGGGAATATCCAATCAGCCCCAGCATTTT. It is translated as CASSVPGGGISNQPQHF.

The V call is TRBV7-3, the J call TRBJ2-4; D uncertain. Germline V gene data show CDR1 as SGHTA and CDR2 as FQGTGA. The CDR3 has 16 residues. Between the trimmed V and J ends, which lost 2 bases and 3 bases, there was a span of 14 bases. CDR3 DNA: TGTGCCAGCAGCTTAGCCCCCATTGACGGCAAAAACATTCAGTACTTC. Translating gives CASSLAPIDGKNIQYF. Full variable domain (outside the CDR3, taken from reference TRBV7-3 and TRBJ2-4): GAGVSQTPSNKVTEKGKYVELRCDPISGHTALYWYRQSLGQGPEFLIYFQGTGAADDSGLPNDRFFAVRPEGSVSTLKIQRTERGDSAVYLCASSLAPIDGKNIQYFGAGTRLSVL.

Points on this clone: A much more abundant neighbour one base away suggests this may be a read error. Other nucleotide sequences in the sample specify the same CDR3. The rearrangement links TRBV6-5 to TRBJ1-3, with D possibly being TRBD1 (5 bases). Per the germline V gene, CDR1 is MNHEY and CDR2 is SVGAGI. The V end was cut by 7 bases, the J end by 0 bases, with 13 bases between. The CDR3 spans 15 residues. The CDR3 nucleotides read TGTGCCAGCAACATCGACAGAGGCTCTGGAAACACCATATATTTT. This translates into CASNIDRGSGNTIYF.

The rearrangement joins TRBV19 to TRBJ1-6, with D perhaps matching TRBD1 (5 bases). The V end lost 3 bases, the J end lost 7 bases, and 10 bases lay between the germline ends. Germline CDR1 LNHDA, CDR2 SQIVND (reference sequence). This CDR3 region has 14 residues. The CDR3 coding sequence is TGTGCCAGTAGTATGCAGGGTGGGAATTCACCCCTCCACTTT. This gives the protein CASSMQGGNSPLHF.